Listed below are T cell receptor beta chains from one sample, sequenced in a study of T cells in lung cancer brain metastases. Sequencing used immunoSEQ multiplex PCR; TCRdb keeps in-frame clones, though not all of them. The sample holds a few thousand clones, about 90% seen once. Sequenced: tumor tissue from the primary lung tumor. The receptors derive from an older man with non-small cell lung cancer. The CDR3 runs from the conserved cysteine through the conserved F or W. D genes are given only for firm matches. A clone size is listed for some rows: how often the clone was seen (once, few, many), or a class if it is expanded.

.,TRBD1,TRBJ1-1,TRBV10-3,TGTGCCATCAGTGGACAGGGTGGTGGGGTAGGCACTGAAGCTTTCTTT,CAISGQGGGVGTEAFF
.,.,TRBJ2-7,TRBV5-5,TGTGCCAGCAGCTGGGGGGCTCTCGGCTCCTACGAGCAGTACTTC,CASSWGALGSYEQYF
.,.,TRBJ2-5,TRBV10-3,TGTGCCATCGGCGGAGGGGGACGGGAGACCCAGTACTTC,CAIGGGGRETQYF
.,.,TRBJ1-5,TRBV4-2,TGTGCCAGCAGCCAAGATCTACGCACACAGCAGCCCCAGCATTTT,CASSQDLRTQQPQHF
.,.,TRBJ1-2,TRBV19,TGTGCCAGTAGTATAGCCAGCCCTAACTATGGCTACACCTTC,CASSIASPNYGYTF
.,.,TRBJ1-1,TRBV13,TGTGCCAGCAGCTTAGGCTCTCAGCGATTGAACACTGAAGCTTTCTTT,CASSLGSQRLNTEAFF
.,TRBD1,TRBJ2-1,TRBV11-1,TGTGCCAGCAGTTACGGGCAGGGGGCAGGTAATGAGCAGTTCTTC,CASSYGQGAGNEQFF
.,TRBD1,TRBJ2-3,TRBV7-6,TGTGCCAGCAGCCAGGGGGCAGATACGCAGTATTTT,CASSQGADTQYF
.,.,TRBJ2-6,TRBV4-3,TGCGCCAGCAGCCTTAAAGGAGCTGGGGCCAACGTCCTGACTTTC,CASSLKGAGANVLTF
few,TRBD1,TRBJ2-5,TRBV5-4,TGTGCCAGCAGCTCGGGACAGGGACAAGAGACCCAGTACTTC,CASSSGQGQETQYF
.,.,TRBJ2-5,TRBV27,TGTGCCAGCAGTTTAAAGGGGACAGAGACCCAGTACTTC,CASSLKGTETQYF
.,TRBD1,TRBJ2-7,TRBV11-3,TGTGCCAGCAGCTTTGCGGGCGGACAGGGATCCGAGCAGTACTTC,CASSFAGGQGSEQYF
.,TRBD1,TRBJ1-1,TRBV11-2,TGTGCCAGCAGCTCCGGGACAGGGGGCGTCACTGAAGCTTTCTTT,CASSSGTGGVTEAFF
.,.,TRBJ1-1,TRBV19,TGTGCCAGTGCCTTGGACAGCAGATTCACTGAAGCTTTCTTT,CASALDSRFTEAFF
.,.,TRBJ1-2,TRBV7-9,TGTGCCAGCAGCATAGGGGCGCCCCTGGGCGGCTACACCTTC,CASSIGAPLGGYTF
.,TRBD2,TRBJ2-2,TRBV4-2,TGTGCCAGCAGCCAAGATGCGGGAGGAACCGGGGAGCTGTTTTTT,CASSQDAGGTGELFF
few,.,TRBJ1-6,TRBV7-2,TGTGCCAGCAGCTTAGGGCCTAATAATTCACCCCTCCACTTT,CASSLGPNNSPLHF
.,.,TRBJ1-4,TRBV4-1,TGCGCCAGCAGTTTCCCCGGAACTAATGAAAAACTGTTTTTT,CASSFPGTNEKLFF
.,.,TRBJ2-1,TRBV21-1,TGTGCCAGCACTCCTCAGGAGGGAATCGGTAGTGAGCAGTTCTTC,CASTPQEGIGSEQFF
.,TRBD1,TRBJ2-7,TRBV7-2,TGTGCCAGCAGCCGCCCCTCCACCGGGACAGGGAACTCCTACGAGCAGTACTTC,CASSRPSTGTGNSYEQYF
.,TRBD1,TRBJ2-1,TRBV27,TGTGCCAGCAGTCTCGGACAGGGCAATGAGCAGTTCTTC,CASSLGQGNEQFF
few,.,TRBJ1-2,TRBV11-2,TGTGCCAGCAGCCCAGGGGTATCCTATGGCTACACCTTC,CASSPGVSYGYTF
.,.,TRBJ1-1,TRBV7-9,TGTGCCAGCGGCCTTAACACTGAAGCTTTCTTT,CASGLNTEAFF
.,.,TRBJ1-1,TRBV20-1,TGCAGTGCTAGAGGAAACACTGAAGCTTTCTTT,CSARGNTEAFF
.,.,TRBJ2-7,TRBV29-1,TGCAGCGTTGGAGGAGATGGACGGTACGAGCAGTACTTC,CSVGGDGRYEQYF
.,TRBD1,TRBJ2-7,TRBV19,TGTGCCAGTAGTATAGCGCACCCCTTCGGGACAGGGGCCTACGAGCAGTACTTC,CASSIAHPFGTGAYEQYF
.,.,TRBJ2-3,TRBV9,TGTGCCAGCAGCGTAGGAGGGGGAGATACAGATACGCAGTATTTT,CASSVGGGDTDTQYF
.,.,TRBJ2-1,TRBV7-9,TGTGCCAGCAGCCCGGGACGGCTCGGGGAGCAGTTCTTC,CASSPGRLGEQFF
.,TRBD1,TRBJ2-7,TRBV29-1,TGCAGCGTTGCTGGACAGGGAGGCGAGCAGTACTTC,CSVAGQGGEQYF
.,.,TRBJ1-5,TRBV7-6,TGTGCCAGCAGCTTTAAGGACACCTATCAGCCCCAGCATTTT,CASSFKDTYQPQHF
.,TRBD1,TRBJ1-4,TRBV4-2,TGTGCCAGCAGCCAAGCAGTCCAGGGGGTTAATGAAAAACTGTTTTTT,CASSQAVQGVNEKLFF